Listed below are T cell receptor beta chains from one sample, sequenced in a study of blood T cell repertoires in COVID-19. Sequencing used immunoSEQ multiplex PCR; TCRdb keeps in-frame clones, though not all of them. The sample has approximately 490,000 clones, 88% seen once. The sample taken for sequencing was PBMCs or T cells enriched from blood (not recorded which). The source of these receptors is a woman in her sixties or seventies who had recovered from COVID-19. CDR3s include the opening cysteine and the closing phenylalanine or tryptophan. A D gene is named only where the DNA matches it firmly.

v_call	j_call	d_call	cdr3_aa
TRBV3-1/TRBV3-2	TRBJ2-7	TRBD1	CASSQTGDEQYF
TRBV12-5	TRBJ2-3	TRBD2	CASGSGTRVGGTQYF
TRBV5-4	TRBJ1-2	-	CASSHPEERNYGYTF
TRBV2	TRBJ1-1	TRBD1	CASRKEQGETEAFF
TRBV4-1	TRBJ1-6	TRBD1	CASSHPQGAVDNNSPLHF
TRBV2	TRBJ2-2	-	CASRGQPDTGELFF
TRBV29-1	TRBJ2-2	-	CSVESIGELFF
TRBV27	TRBJ1-2	-	CASSFGQNYGYTF
TRBV3-1/TRBV3-2	TRBJ1-6	TRBD1	CASSRDSQGSPLHF
TRBV6-6	TRBJ1-5	-	CASSYGQGLINQPQHF
TRBV5-1	TRBJ1-4	-	CASSRLSGEKLFF
TRBV2	TRBJ1-1	-	CASSLRGGRGTEAFF
TRBV12-5	TRBJ2-1	TRBD1	CASGPRTGRNNEQFF
TRBV4-1	TRBJ1-1	TRBD1	CASSIWTGGAYGAFF
TRBV18	TRBJ2-3	-	CASSPDRVSTDTQYF
TRBV11-3	TRBJ1-3	-	CASSSGSGNTIYF
TRBV4-1	TRBJ1-6	-	CASSPDPGQNNSPLHF
TRBV18	TRBJ1-3	-	CASSPDSLNTIYF
TRBV10-1	TRBJ1-6	TRBD1	CASSKGQGNSPLHF
TRBV19	TRBJ2-3	-	CASSIAGVFTDTQYF
TRBV3-1/TRBV3-2	TRBJ1-6	-	CASSQTGYSPLHF
TRBV2	TRBJ2-2	TRBD2	CASSPGLATGELFF
TRBV5-1	TRBJ2-3	-	CASRVTESTDTQYF
TRBV5-1	TRBJ1-1	-	CASSPGLTHNTEAFF
TRBV11-2	TRBJ2-1	TRBD2	CASRRTLAGDSSYNEQFF
TRBV19	TRBJ1-2	-	CASRTQSFYGYTF
TRBV9	TRBJ2-3	-	CASSVVGTGPDTQYF
TRBV11-2	TRBJ2-3	-	CASSLKPDTQYF
TRBV4-1	TRBJ2-3	-	CASSQRTASTDTQYF
TRBV4-1	TRBJ2-2	-	CASRHFTGQNTGELFF
TRBV10-1	TRBJ2-1	-	CASKVGQGGLINEQFF
TRBV10-3	TRBJ1-1	-	CAASRVIHTEAFF
TRBV5-1	TRBJ1-4	-	CASSSPGVGEKLFF
TRBV9	TRBJ2-2	-	CASSVALAGNTGELFF
TRBV30	TRBJ1-1	-	CAWSWAGETEAFF
TRBV9	TRBJ2-5	TRBD2	CASSRRLAEETQYF
TRBV5-1	TRBJ2-7	-	CASSLAGRVTYEQYF
TRBV10-3	TRBJ2-5	-	CAISVRVQETQYF
TRBV5-1	TRBJ2-3	TRBD2	CASSLAILAGSTDTQYF
TRBV11-2	TRBJ2-4	TRBD1	CASSSTLGQGDIQYF
TRBV5-1	TRBJ2-5	TRBD2	CASSFEWGGQETQYF
TRBV24-1	TRBJ2-3	-	CATSDPTSGRDTQYF
TRBV5-4	TRBJ2-5	TRBD2	CASSGGGGQETQYF
TRBV2	TRBJ2-3	-	CASSVWPGDYTQYF
TRBV7-8	TRBJ2-4	TRBD1	CASSLGRTGKNIQYF
TRBV7-9	TRBJ2-1	TRBD2	CASSLSGGNEQFF
TRBV6-5	TRBJ1-3	-	CASSSDSSSGNTIYF
TRBV27	TRBJ2-4	TRBD2	CASSLPRTGDSGGAWAKNIQYF
TRBV3-1/TRBV3-2	TRBJ2-7	-	CASSQERGRSYEQYF
TRBV2	TRBJ2-1	-	CASRADSHPNEQFF
TRBV12-3/TRBV12-4	TRBJ1-1	-	CASSFDWNTEAFF
TRBV4-2	TRBJ1-5	TRBD1	CASSQTGGTQPQHF
TRBV27	TRBJ2-2	TRBD2	CASSLTWTSAGELFF
TRBV3-1/TRBV3-2	TRBJ2-3	-	CASSQVSPRGGDTQYF
TRBV6-5	TRBJ1-6	-	CASSYSIDSSNSPLHF
TRBV7-9	TRBJ2-2	-	CASSSSGATGELFF